The sequence of this T cell receptor beta chain was determined in a study of siplizumab effects on memory and regulatory T cells. Profiling relied on immunoSEQ multiplex PCR, and the TCRdb table lists in-frame clones only, not all of them. The sample lists 50,000 to 75,000 clones; 79% were seen once. The table lists this clone with a count of one. The source is a human donor in good health. The sequenced sample was memory CD4+ T cells sorted from blood.

Written as DNA, the CDR3 is TGTGCCAGCAGCGCCTTTCCTGGGGCCAACGTCCTGACTTTC. As protein: CASSAFPGANVLTF. The gene calls are TRBV7-6 and TRBJ2-6; D remains ambiguous. Trimming left V 5 bases short and J 2 bases short, with 7 bases between. CDR3 length: 14 residues. Germline V CDR1 and CDR2: SGHVS, FNYEAQ.